Described below is a single T cell receptor beta chain sequence and its context. Trimming removed 1 base from V and 5 bases from J, with 14 bases in between. CDR3 length equals 15 residues. Germline CDR1 reads SGHTA; CDR2 reads FQGNSA. This specimen comes from a study of T cells in Graves' hyperthyroidism and ophthalmopathy. The investigators amplified TCR beta CDR3 regions from RNA transcripts. The HTBI primer set was used in a first-round RT-PCR of the TCR CDR3. TCRdb re-called the multiplex PCR reads through MiXCR, storing one row per CDR3 protein. In the table there are hundreds of thousands of distinct CDR3 sequences, 45% of which are singletons.

The chain combines TRBV7-2 with TRBJ2-5; D is possibly TRBD1 (5 bases). The origin of this receptor is an adult man with Graves' disease, either hyperthyroidism or ophthalmopathy (not recorded which). Sequencing was done on a sample of peripheral blood or thyroid tissue (not recorded which). CDR3 in amino acids: CASSLDLTARETQYF. The DNA for the CDR3 is TGTGCCAGCAGCTTAGATTTGACAGCCCGGGAGACCCAGTACTTC.